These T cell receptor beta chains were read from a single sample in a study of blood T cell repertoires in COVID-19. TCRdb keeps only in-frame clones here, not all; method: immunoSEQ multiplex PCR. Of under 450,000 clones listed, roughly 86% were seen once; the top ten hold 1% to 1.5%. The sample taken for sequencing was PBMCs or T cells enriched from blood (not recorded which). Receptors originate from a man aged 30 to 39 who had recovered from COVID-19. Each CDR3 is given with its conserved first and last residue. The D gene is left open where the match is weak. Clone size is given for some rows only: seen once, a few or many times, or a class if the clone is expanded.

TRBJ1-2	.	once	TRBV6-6	CASSYWVGQDTYGYTF	TGTGCCAGCAGTTACTGGGTTGGGCAGGATACCTATGGCTACACCTTC
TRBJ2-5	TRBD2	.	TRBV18	CASSPPGGYQETQYF	TGTGCCAGCTCACCACCGGGAGGGTACCAAGAGACCCAGTACTTC
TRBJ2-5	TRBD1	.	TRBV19	CASSRRGQDEETQYF	TGTGCCAGTAGTCGACGAGGACAGGATGAAGAGACCCAGTACTTC
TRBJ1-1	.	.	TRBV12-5	CASRGEVGKGWTEAFF	TGTGCTAGTCGGGGGGAAGTTGGCAAGGGATGGACTGAAGCTTTCTTT
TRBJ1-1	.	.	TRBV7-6	CASSLDLNTEAFF	TGTGCCAGCAGCTTAGACTTGAACACTGAAGCTTTCTTT
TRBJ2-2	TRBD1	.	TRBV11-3	CASSLAGTGAGELFF	TGTGCCAGCAGCCTCGCCGGGACAGGGGCCGGGGAGCTGTTTTTT
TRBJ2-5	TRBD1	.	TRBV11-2	CASRARLQGPRETQYF	TGTGCCAGCAGGGCGCGCCTACAGGGGCCGAGGGAGACCCAGTACTTC
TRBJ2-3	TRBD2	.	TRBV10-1	CASSDGGGYTDTQYF	TGCGCCAGCAGTGATGGGGGGGGGTATACAGATACGCAGTATTTT
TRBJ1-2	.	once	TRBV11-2	CASSLAVVAAGGYTF	TGTGCCAGCAGCTTAGCGGTGGTGGCGGCCGGGGGCTACACCTTC
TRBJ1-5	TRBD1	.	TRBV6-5	CASRGTGYQPQHF	TGTGCCAGCAGGGGGACAGGGTATCAGCCCCAGCATTTT
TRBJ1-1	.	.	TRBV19	CASSPQGRGTEAFF	TGTGCCAGTAGCCCACAGGGCCGTGGGACTGAAGCTTTCTTT
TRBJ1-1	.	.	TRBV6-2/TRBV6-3	CASSSDSSKGWFTEAFF	TGTGCCAGCAGCTCGGACAGCTCTAAGGGGTGGTTCACTGAAGCTTTCTTT
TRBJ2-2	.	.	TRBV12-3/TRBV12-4	CASSFLSGELFF	TGTGCCAGCAGTTTCCTGTCCGGGGAGCTGTTTTTT
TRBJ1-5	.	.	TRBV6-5	CASTLLQGGQPQHF	TGTGCCAGCACCCTTTTGCAGGGAGGCCAGCCCCAGCATTTT
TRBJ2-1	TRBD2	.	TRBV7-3	CASSFSGVALGDEQFF	TGTGCCAGCAGCTTTAGCGGGGTCGCCCTCGGGGATGAGCAGTTCTTC
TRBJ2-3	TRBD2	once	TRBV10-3	CAISESTSGGHPDTQYF	TGTGCCATCAGTGAGTCGACTAGCGGGGGGCACCCAGATACGCAGTATTTT
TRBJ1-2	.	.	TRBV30	CACRSGEYGYTF	TGTGCCTGTAGGAGTGGCGAATATGGCTACACCTTC
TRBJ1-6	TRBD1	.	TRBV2	CASTGQAGSPLHF	TGTGCCAGCACGGGACAGGCCGGTTCACCCCTCCACTTT
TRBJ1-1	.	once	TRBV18	CASSPTWDTMNTEAFF	TGTGCCAGCTCACCTACCTGGGACACAATGAACACTGAAGCTTTCTTT
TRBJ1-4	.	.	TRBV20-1	CSASSGVDEKLFF	TGCAGTGCTAGTTCGGGGGTTGACGAAAAACTGTTTTTT
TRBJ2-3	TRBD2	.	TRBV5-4	CASSPGTSGGSSTDTQYF	TGTGCCAGCAGCCCAGGGACTAGCGGGGGGTCTAGCACAGATACGCAGTATTTT
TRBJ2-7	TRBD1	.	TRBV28	CASLTTGTGPTEQYF	TGTGCCAGCCTTACCACCGGGACAGGACCCACCGAGCAGTACTTC
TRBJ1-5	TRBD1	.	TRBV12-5	CASGLVLGQGGRPQHF	TGTGCTAGTGGTTTGGTACTCGGACAGGGGGGGCGGCCCCAGCATTTT
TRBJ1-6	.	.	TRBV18	CASSPTGPNSPLHF	TGTGCCAGCTCTCCGACAGGTCCCAATTCACCCCTCCACTTT
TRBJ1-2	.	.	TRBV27	CASSLSRGNPTDGYTF	TGTGCCAGCAGTTTAAGTAGGGGGAACCCAACTGATGGCTACACCTTC